At least ten counts were recorded for the clone carrying this T cell receptor (beta chain). The sample is drawn from a study of regulatory T cells in long-lasting Graves disease. The CDR3 spans 15 residues. With 2 bases clipped from V and 6 bases from J, the junction kept 6 bases outside the gene matches. Germline CDR1 MNHEY, CDR2 SVGAGI. Building of the TCR beta libraries involved iRepertoire HTBI primers and Arm-PCR of CDR3 regions. Each CDR3 protein gets one entry after TCRdb re-called the multiplex PCR reads with MiXCR. The table has some 600,000 distinct CDR3 sequences, 15% to 20% seen once. The time point denotes: newly diagnosed GD, antithyroid drugs for less than 3 months. Making the TCR library involved RNA that had been extracted from PBMCs. The same sample was also studied in work on T cells in Graves' hyperthyroidism and ophthalmopathy. This second study notes: Blood held most thyroid clonotypes expanded above 0.001 frequency.

The sample in question was peripheral blood mononuclear cells (PBMCs), obtained at new diagnosis, from a patient treated with antithyroid drugs. The TCR originated in a man aged 18 to 29 with Graves disease. This chain connects TRBV6-5 to TRBJ1-4, with TRBD1 matching over 7 bases. The chain's CDR3 is CASSYDRDGDEKLFF. The CDR3 coding sequence is TGTGCCAGCAGTTACGACAGGGACGGTGATGAAAAACTGTTTTTT.